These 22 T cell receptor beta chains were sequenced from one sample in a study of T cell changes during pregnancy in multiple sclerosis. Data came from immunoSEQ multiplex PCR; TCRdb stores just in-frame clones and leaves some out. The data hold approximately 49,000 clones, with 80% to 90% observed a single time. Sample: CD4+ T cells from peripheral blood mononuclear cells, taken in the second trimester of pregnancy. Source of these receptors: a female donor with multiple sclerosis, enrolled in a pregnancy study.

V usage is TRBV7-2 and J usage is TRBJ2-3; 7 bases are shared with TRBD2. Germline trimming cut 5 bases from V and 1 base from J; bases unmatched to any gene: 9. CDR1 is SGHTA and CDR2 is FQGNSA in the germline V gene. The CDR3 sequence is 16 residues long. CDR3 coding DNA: TGTGCCAGCAGCGGACCTAGCGGAGACCGCACAGATACGCAGTATTTT. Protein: CASSGPSGDRTDTQYF. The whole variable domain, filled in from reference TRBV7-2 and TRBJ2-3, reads GAGVSQSPSNKVTEKGKDVELRCDPISGHTALYWYRQSLGQGLEFLIYFQGNSAPDKSGLPSDRFSAERTGGSVSTLTIQRTQQEDSAVYLCASSGPSGDRTDTQYFGPGTRLTVL.

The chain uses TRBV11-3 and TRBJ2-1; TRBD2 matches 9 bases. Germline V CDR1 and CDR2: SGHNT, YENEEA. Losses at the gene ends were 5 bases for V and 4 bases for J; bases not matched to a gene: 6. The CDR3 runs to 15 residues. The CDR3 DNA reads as TGTGCCAGCAGCCCCGGGACTAGCTATTACAATGAGCAGTTCTTC. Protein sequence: CASSPGTSYYNEQFF.

CDR3 nucleotides: TGTGCCAGTTCGACAGGGGGTGAAAAACTGTTTTTT. Protein sequence: CASSTGGEKLFF. This rearrangement joins TRBV28 to TRBJ1-4, with 9 positions matching TRBD1. V was clipped by 9 bases and J by 7 bases; unmatched bases: 3. Per germline, CDR1 MDHEN and CDR2 SYDVKM. The CDR3 extends over 12 amino acids.

The chain's CDR3 is CASSYSALVNTEAFF. DNA of the CDR3: TGTGCCAGCAGTTACTCGGCACTAGTGAACACTGAAGCTTTCTTT. This rearrangement joins TRBV6-5 to TRBJ1-1; D is uncertain. The CDR3 has 15 amino acids. Germline loops: CDR1 MNHEY, CDR2 SVGAGI. Trimming pared 0 bases from V and 0 bases from J, leaving 8 bases between.

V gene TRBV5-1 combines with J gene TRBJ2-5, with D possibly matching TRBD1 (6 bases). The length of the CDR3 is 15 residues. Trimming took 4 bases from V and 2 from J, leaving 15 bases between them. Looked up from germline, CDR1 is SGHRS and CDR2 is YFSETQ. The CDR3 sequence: CASSPGDRGQETQYF. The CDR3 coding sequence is TGCGCCAGCAGCCCCGGAGATAGGGGGCAAGAGACCCAGTACTTC.

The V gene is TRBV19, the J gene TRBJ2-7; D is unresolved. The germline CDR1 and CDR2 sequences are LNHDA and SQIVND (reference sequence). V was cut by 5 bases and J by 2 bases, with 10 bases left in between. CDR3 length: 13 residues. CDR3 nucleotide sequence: TGTGCCAGTAGTCCTACGTCCACCTACGAGCAGTACTTC. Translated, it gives CASSPTSTYEQYF.

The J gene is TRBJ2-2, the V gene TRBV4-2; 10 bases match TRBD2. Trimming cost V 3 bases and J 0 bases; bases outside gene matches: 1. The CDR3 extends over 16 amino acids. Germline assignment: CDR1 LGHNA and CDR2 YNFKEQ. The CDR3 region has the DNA TGTGCCAGCAGCCAGCTAGCGGGGGCGAACACCGGGGAGCTGTTTTTT. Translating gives CASSQLAGANTGELFF.

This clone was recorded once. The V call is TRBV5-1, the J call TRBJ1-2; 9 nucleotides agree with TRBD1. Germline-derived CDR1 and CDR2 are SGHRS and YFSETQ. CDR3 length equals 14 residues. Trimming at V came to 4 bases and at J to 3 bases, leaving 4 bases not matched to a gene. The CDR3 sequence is CASSTGQGHYGYTF. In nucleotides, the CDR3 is TGCGCCAGCAGCACGGGACAGGGTCACTATGGCTACACCTTC.

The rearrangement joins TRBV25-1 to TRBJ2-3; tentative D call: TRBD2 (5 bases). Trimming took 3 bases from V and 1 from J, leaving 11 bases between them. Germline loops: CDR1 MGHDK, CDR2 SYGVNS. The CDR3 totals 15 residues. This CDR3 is CASSETGSGTDTQYF. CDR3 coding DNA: TGTGCCAGCAGTGAGACGGGAAGCGGCACAGATACGCAGTATTTT.

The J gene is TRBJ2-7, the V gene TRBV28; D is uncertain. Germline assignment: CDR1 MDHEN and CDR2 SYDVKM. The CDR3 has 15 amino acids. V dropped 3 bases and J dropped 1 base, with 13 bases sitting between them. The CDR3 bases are TGTGCCAGCAGTTTCAGTTTGGGCAGATCCTACGAGCAGTACTTC. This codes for CASSFSLGRSYEQYF.

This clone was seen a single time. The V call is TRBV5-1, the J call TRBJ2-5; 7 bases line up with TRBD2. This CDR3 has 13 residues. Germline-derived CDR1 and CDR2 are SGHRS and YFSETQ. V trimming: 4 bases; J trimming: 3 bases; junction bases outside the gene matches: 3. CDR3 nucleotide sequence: TGCGCCAGCAGCCTAAGCGGGGAAGAGACCCAGTACTTC. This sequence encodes CASSLSGEETQYF.

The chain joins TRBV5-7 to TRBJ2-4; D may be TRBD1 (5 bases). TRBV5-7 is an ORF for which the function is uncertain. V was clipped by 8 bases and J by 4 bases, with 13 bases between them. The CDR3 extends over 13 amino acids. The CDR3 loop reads CARGPGGKNIQYF. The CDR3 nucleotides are TGTGCCAGGGGGCCGGGCGGAAAAAACATTCAGTACTTC.

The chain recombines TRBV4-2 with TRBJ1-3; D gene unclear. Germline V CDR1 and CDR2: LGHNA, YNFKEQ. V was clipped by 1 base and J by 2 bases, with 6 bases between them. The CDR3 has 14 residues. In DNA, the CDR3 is TGTGCCAGCAGCCAAGGAGGGCCTGGAAACACCATATATTTT. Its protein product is CASSQGGPGNTIYF.

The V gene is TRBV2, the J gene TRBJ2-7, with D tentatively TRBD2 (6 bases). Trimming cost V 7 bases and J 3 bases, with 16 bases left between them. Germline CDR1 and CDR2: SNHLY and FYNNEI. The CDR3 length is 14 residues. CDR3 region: CASTRAGRIYEQYF. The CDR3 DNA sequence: TGTGCCAGCACCCGCGCGGGACGGATCTACGAGCAGTACTTC.

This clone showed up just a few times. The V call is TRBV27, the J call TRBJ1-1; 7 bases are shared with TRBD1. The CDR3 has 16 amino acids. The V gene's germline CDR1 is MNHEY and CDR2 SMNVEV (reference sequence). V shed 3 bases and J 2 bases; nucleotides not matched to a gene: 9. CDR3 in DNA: TGTGCCAGCAGTTTTGGTTTCGGGACAGAAAACACTGAAGCTTTCTTT. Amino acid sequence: CASSFGFGTENTEAFF.

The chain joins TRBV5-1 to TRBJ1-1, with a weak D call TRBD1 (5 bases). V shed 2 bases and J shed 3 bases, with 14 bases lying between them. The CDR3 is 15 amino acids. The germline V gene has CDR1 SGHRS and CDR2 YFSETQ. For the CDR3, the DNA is TGCGCCAGCAGCTTAGGGTTTGGAGGGGACACTGAAGCTTTCTTT. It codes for CASSLGFGGDTEAFF.

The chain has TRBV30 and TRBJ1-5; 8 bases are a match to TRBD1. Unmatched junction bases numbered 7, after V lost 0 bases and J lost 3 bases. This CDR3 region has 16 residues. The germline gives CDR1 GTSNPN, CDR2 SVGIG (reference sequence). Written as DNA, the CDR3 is TGTGCCTGGAGTGTATCTGGGACAGGAATCAATCAGCCCCAGCATTTT. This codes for CAWSVSGTGINQPQHF.

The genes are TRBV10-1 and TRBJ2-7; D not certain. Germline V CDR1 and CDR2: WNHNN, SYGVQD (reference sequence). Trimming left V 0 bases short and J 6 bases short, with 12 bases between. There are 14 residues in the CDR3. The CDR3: CASSESRSRAEQYF. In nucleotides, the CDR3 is TGCGCCAGCAGTGAGTCGAGGTCGAGAGCCGAGCAGTACTTC.

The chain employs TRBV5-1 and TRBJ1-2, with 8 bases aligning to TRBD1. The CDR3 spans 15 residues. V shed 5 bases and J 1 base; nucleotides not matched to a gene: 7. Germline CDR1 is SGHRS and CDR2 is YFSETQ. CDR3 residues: CASSSGQGFNYGYTF. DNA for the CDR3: TGCGCCAGCAGTTCAGGACAGGGATTTAACTATGGCTACACCTTC.

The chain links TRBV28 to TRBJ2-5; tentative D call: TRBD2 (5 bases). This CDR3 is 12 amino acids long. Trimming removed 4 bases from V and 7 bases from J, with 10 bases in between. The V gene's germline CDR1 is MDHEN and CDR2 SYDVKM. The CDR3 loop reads CASSYGVATQYF. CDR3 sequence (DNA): TGTGCCAGCAGTTACGGGGTTGCGACCCAGTACTTC.

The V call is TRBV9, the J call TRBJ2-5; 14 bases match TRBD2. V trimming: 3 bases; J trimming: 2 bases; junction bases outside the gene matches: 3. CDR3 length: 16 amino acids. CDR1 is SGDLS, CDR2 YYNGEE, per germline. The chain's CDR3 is CASSARLAGGQETQYF. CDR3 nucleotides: TGTGCCAGCAGCGCCAGACTAGCGGGAGGGCAAGAGACCCAGTACTTC. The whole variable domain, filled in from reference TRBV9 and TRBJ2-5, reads DSGVTQTPKHLITATGQRVTLRCSPRSGDLSVYWYQQSLDQGLQFLIQYYNGEERAKGNILERFSAQQFPDLHSELNLSSLELGDSALYFCASSARLAGGQETQYFGPGTRLLVL.

The CDR3 spells CASSLAQGTDGYTF. The CDR3, as DNA: TGTGCCAGCAGCTTAGCGCAGGGTACCGATGGCTACACCTTC. The genes are TRBV7-2 and TRBJ1-2, with a tentative D call TRBD1 (5 bases). Germline assignment: CDR1 SGHTA and CDR2 FQGNSA. This CDR3 has 14 amino acids. Trimming stripped 0 bases from V and 6 bases from J, with 11 bases between.